The present entry profiles one T cell receptor (beta chain) with its context. What it recognizes is unknown. Germline V gene lookup returns CDR1 SGHAT and CDR2 FQNNGV. This CDR3 region has 17 residues. Losses at the gene ends were 3 bases for V and 5 bases for J; bases not matched to a gene: 13. Primers: 60 Vbeta forward and 13 Jbeta reverse. The protocol was immunoSEQ multiplex PCR, while the TCRdb copy is restricted to in-frame clones and leaves out a portion. The sample consists of some 240,000 clones, about nine tenths of them appearing once. The sample is drawn from a study of cytomegalovirus exposure and HLA in healthy donors. At the level of the study: Of all 400 or so donors who were genotyped, under 90% belonged to the Caucasian-associated ancestry cluster.

Findings and caveats of the study: Association of a missense DCLRE1C variant with TCR beta V- and J-gene trimming was reported in a later analysis. A previous analysis found most TCR beta V segments productive roughly 87% or roughly 30% of the time.

The chain recombines TRBV11-2 with TRBJ2-3; 8 nucleotides match TRBD2. The material sequenced was PBMCs. The TCR was taken from a girl aged 2-15 years in good health and CMV-seronegative. CDR3: CASSFVSGGHPGDTQYF. In nucleotides, the CDR3 is TGTGCCAGCAGCTTCGTCAGCGGGGGACACCCGGGAGATACGCAGTATTTT. The variable domain in full, completed from reference TRBV11-2 and TRBJ2-3, reads EAGVAQSPRYKIIEKRQSVAFWCNPISGHATLYWYQQILGQGPKLLIQFQNNGVVDDSQLPKDRFSAERLKGVDSTLKIQPAKLEDSAVYLCASSFVSGGHPGDTQYFGPGTRLTVL.